Presented here are 26 T cell receptor beta chains from one specimen sequenced in a study of T cells in Graves' hyperthyroidism and ophthalmopathy. RNA transcripts yielded amplified TCR beta CDR3 regions. The TCR CDR3 first-round RT-PCR relied on the HTBI primer set. Each CDR3 protein is one row after TCRdb ran MiXCR on the multiplex PCR reads. The sample consists of more than 300,000 distinct CDR3 sequences, less than 15% of them appearing once. The sequenced material came from blood. Receptor source: a woman aged 18-29 years with Graves' hyperthyroidism.

In its sample, this clonotype was seen many times. The chain couples TRBV29-1 to TRBJ1-1; possibly TRBD1 for D (6 bases). The CDR3 contains 11 residues. V was pared by 7 bases and J by 3 bases, with 9 bases between. Germline-derived CDR1 and CDR2 are SQVTM and ANQGSEA. CDR3 sequence: CSGRQDTEAFF. The CDR3 DNA is TGCAGCGGAAGACAGGACACTGAAGCTTTCTTT.

This clonotype was counted once. This sequence joins TRBV2 and TRBJ2-3; the match to TRBD1 covers 10 bases. CDR1 and CDR2 from the germline V gene are SNHLY and FYNNEI. CDR3 length equals 16 residues. Germline trimming cut 4 bases from V and 2 bases from J; bases unmatched to any gene: 6. The CDR3 nucleotides read TGTGCCAGCAGTGGCCGGGACAGGGGACCCACAGATACGCAGTATTTT. It is translated as CASSGRDRGPTDTQYF.

There are many counts of this clonotype. V and J are TRBV24-1 and TRBJ1-2, with a weak D call TRBD1 (6 bases). CDR1 is KGHDR, CDR2 SFDVKD, per germline. The CDR3 contains 11 residues. V lost 8 bases to trimming and J lost 6 bases, with 9 bases between them. Written as DNA, the CDR3 is TGTGCCACCAAGGGGGTCGATGGCTACACCTTC. This encodes CATKGVDGYTF.

This clonotype was counted many times. V gene TRBV27 combines with J gene TRBJ1-2; TRBD1 matches at 10 bases. Germline-derived CDR1 and CDR2 are MNHEY and SMNVEV (reference sequence). This CDR3 spans 16 amino acids. Trimming removed 4 bases from V and 6 bases from J; junction bases left unmatched: 11. For the CDR3, the DNA is TGTGCCAGCAGTTCGTTCGGGACAGGGGAAGGGAATGGCTACACCTTC. Protein product: CASSSFGTGEGNGYTF.

This clonotype was recorded many times. The chain links TRBV14 to TRBJ2-1, with 7 bases fitting TRBD2. CDR1 is SGHDN, CDR2 FVKESK, per germline. Trimming removed 1 base from V and 6 bases from J; junction bases left unmatched: 6. This CDR3 has 15 residues. For the CDR3, the DNA is TGTGCCAGCAGCCAAGTCTGGCGGGAGTTCAATGAGCAGTTCTTC. Its protein product is CASSQVWREFNEQFF.

This clonotype appeared many times. The rearrangement uses TRBV10-3 and TRBJ1-5; no clear D gene. Trimming took 2 bases from V and 4 from J, leaving 12 bases between them. Germline V gene sequence: CDR1 ENHRY, CDR2 SYGVKD. The CDR3 length is 15 residues. CDR3 in DNA: TGTGCCATCAGTGAGGGGCCAACTTCAAATCAGCCCCAGCATTTT. The encoded protein is CAISEGPTSNQPQHF.

This clonotype was detected a few times. The V call is TRBV4-1, the J call TRBJ1-6; a possible D gene is TRBD1 (5 bases). The CDR3 contains 14 residues. V lost 9 bases and J lost 7, with 16 bases in between. Per germline, CDR1 MGHRA and CDR2 YSYEKL. DNA for the CDR3: TGCGCCAGTGATAGGGGTTTTTTCAATTCACCCCTCCACTTT. It encodes CASDRGFFNSPLHF.

In DNA, the CDR3 is TGTGCCAGCAGCAAATCTGGAGAAACGGACAGGGGATGGGAAGAAAAACTGTTTTTT. Amino acid sequence: CASSKSGETDRGWEEKLFF. The chain employs TRBV4-2 and TRBJ1-4; 9 nucleotides align to TRBD1. V lost 5 bases to trimming and J lost 8 bases; unmatched junction nucleotides: 21. Germline V CDR1 and CDR2: LGHNA, YNFKEQ. The CDR3 covers 19 residues.

This chain links TRBV20-1 with TRBJ1-2; tentatively, D is TRBD1 (5 bases). There are 14 residues in the CDR3. Looked up from germline, CDR1 is DFQATT and CDR2 is SNEGSKA (reference sequence). Between the trimmed V and J ends, which lost 5 bases and 1 base, there was a span of 14 bases. The CDR3 is CSAGQGGDNYGYTF. The CDR3 DNA follows: TGCAGTGCTGGGCAGGGAGGGGATAACTATGGCTACACCTTC.

This clonotype was observed many times. The CDR3 here is CATSDPDGGRTGTDTQYF. CDR3 nucleotides: TGTGCCACCAGTGATCCGGACGGCGGGAGGACCGGCACAGATACGCAGTATTTT. The V and J genes are TRBV24-1 and TRBJ2-3; 8 positions match TRBD2. The CDR3 is made up of 18 amino acids. V shed 3 bases and J 1 base; nucleotides not matched to a gene: 11. The germline CDR1 and CDR2 sequences are KGHDR and SFDVKD.

This clonotype was picked up many times. V is TRBV7-3 and J is TRBJ1-2; 9 bases match TRBD1. Per the germline V gene, CDR1 is SGHTA and CDR2 is FQGTGA. V lost 1 base and J lost 8; bases outside the gene matches: 8. The CDR3 sequence is 15 residues long. As DNA, the CDR3 is TGTGCCAGCAGCTTAAATCCGGACAGGGGTGAAGGCTACACCTTC. Translated, it gives CASSLNPDRGEGYTF.

This clonotype showed up just a few times. The J gene is TRBJ2-5, the V gene TRBV11-2, with TRBD2 identical over 14 bases. Germline-derived CDR1 and CDR2 are SGHAT and FQNNGV. This CDR3 has 18 residues. V trimming: 5 bases; J trimming: 4 bases; junction bases outside the gene matches: 12. The CDR3 DNA sequence: TGTGCCAGCAGCGAGGGACTAGCGGGAGAAGTATTGAGAGAGACCCAGTACTTC. It codes for CASSEGLAGEVLRETQYF.

The sample holds many counts of this clonotype. The chain couples TRBV11-2 to TRBJ1-6, with D maybe TRBD1 (5 bases). The CDR3 loop spans 16 amino acids. CDR1 and CDR2 (germline): SGHAT, FQNNGV. V lost 5 bases, J lost 9 bases, and 20 bases lay in between. CDR3 nucleotide sequence: TGTGCCAGCAGCCCCATGGTTGATGCGGGGGTTTCACCCCTCCACTTT. Protein sequence: CASSPMVDAGVSPLHF.

CDR3 coding DNA: TGTGCCAGCAGCTTGGTAACAGGCGATGGCTACACCTTC. Encoded protein: CASSLVTGDGYTF. The chain joins TRBV5-8 to TRBJ1-2, with a tentative D call TRBD1 (5 bases). The V end lost 0 bases, the J end lost 6 bases, and 9 bases lay between the germline ends. The V gene's germline CDR1 is SGHTS and CDR2 YDEGEE. The CDR3 covers 13 residues. The whole variable domain, remainder taken from reference TRBV5-8 and TRBJ1-2, is EAGVTQSPTHLIKTRGQQATLRCSPISGHTSVYWYQQALGLGLQFLLWYDEGEERNRGNFPPRFSGRQFPNYSSELNVNALELEDSALYLCASSLVTGDGYTFGSGTRLTVV.

This clonotype occurred a few times. The J gene is TRBJ1-6, the V gene TRBV27, with D possibly TRBD1 on 5 matching bases. The CDR3 runs to 16 residues. V was cut by 8 bases and J by 3 bases, with 17 bases left in between. Germline-derived CDR1 and CDR2 are MNHEY and SMNVEV (reference sequence). CDR3 DNA: TGTGCCAGCGGTGGGGCACCGAGAATCTATAATTCACCCCTCCACTTT. It yields the protein CASGGAPRIYNSPLHF.

The V and J genes are TRBV6-1 and TRBJ2-6; 9 bases align to TRBD1. In germline, CDR1 is MNHNS, CDR2 SASEGT. The CDR3 is 18 amino acids. V was pared by 7 bases and J by 0 bases, with 10 bases of the junction left unmatched. CDR3 sequence (DNA): TGTGCCAGCAACCCCAGGGGACAGGGCCCCTCTGGGGCCAACGTCCTGACTTTC. Its translation is CASNPRGQGPSGANVLTF.

The chain is built from TRBV6-2 or TRBV6-3 and TRBJ2-7; no firm D call. Germline V gene data show CDR1 as MNHEY and CDR2 as SVGEGT. Trimming cost V 7 bases and J 0 bases, with 13 bases left between them. CDR3 length: 14 amino acids. CDR3 nucleotide sequence: TGTGCCAGCAAGGGCGGACCTCTCTCCTACGAGCAGTACTTC. This encodes CASKGGPLSYEQYF.

This clonotype was detected ten times or more. This chain connects TRBV5-1 to TRBJ2-4; TRBD1 might be the D (6 bases). The CDR3 has 14 residues. The germline V gene encodes CDR1 SGHRS and CDR2 YFSETQ. The V and J ends lost 0 bases and 9 bases respectively, with 13 bases between them. The CDR3 loop is CASSLVDRQSIQYF. The CDR3 DNA reads TGCGCCAGCAGCTTGGTGGACAGACAAAGCATTCAGTACTTC.

This clonotype was recorded many times. The chain couples TRBV7-2 to TRBJ2-1, with TRBD2 identical over 8 bases. In germline, CDR1 is SGHTA, CDR2 FQGNSA. Losses at the gene ends were 1 base for V and 2 bases for J; bases not matched to a gene: 4. The CDR3 is 16 residues long. CDR3 residues: CASSLDGREAYNEQFF. The CDR3 DNA sequence: TGTGCCAGCAGCTTAGATGGGCGGGAGGCCTACAATGAGCAGTTCTTC.

This clonotype was seen repeatedly, ten times or more. This chain connects TRBV28 to TRBJ2-7; maybe TRBD2 (6 bases). The CDR3 runs to 12 residues. Per the germline V gene, CDR1 is MDHEN and CDR2 is SYDVKM. V was cut by 7 bases and J by 2 bases, with 9 bases left in between. Here the CDR3 reads CASKEGTYEQYF. In nucleotides, the CDR3 is TGTGCCAGCAAGGAGGGGACCTACGAGCAGTACTTC.

This clonotype occurred many times. The chain links TRBV9 to TRBJ2-7; the D is unclear. The germline V gene encodes CDR1 SGDLS and CDR2 YYNGEE. The CDR3 consists of 12 residues. Trimming removed 3 bases at V and 0 bases at J, with 4 bases between. The CDR3 loop reads CASSGSSYEQYF. The CDR3 DNA reads TGTGCCAGCAGCGGGAGCTCCTACGAGCAGTACTTC. The full variable domain, in which reference TRBV9 and TRBJ2-7 provide the parts outside the CDR3, is DSGVTQTPKHLITATGQRVTLRCSPRSGDLSVYWYQQSLDQGLQFLIQYYNGEERAKGNILERFSAQQFPDLHSELNLSSLELGDSALYFCASSGSSYEQYFGPGTRLTVT.

In its sample, this clonotype was seen many times. The chain links TRBV4-1 to TRBJ1-1; tentative D call: TRBD1 (6 bases). With 4 bases removed from V and 3 bases from J, the gap between germline ends came to 30 bases. Germline-derived CDR1 and CDR2 are MGHRA and YSYEKL. The CDR3 has 20 amino acids. Here the CDR3 DNA reads TGCGCCAGCAGCCTTCGTCGTGGAGGGTTACGCGGGGGCGGAGACACTGAAGCTTTCTTT. Protein product: CASSLRRGGLRGGGDTEAFF.

This clonotype was counted at least ten times. This chain links TRBV6-1 with TRBJ1-2, with 7 bases lining up with TRBD1. The V gene end was trimmed by 5 bases and the J gene end by 7 bases; junction bases not matched to a gene: 7. The germline V gene encodes CDR1 MNHNS and CDR2 SASEGT. CDR3 size: 13 residues. The CDR3 coding sequence is TGTGCCAGCAGTTTTTACAGGGGAAGTGGCTACACCTTC. Its protein product is CASSFYRGSGYTF.

Ten or more counts support this clonotype. The chain is built from TRBV20-1 and TRBJ2-1, with D perhaps matching TRBD1 (6 bases). CDR1 and CDR2 (germline): DFQATT, SNEGSKA (reference sequence). V was trimmed by 0 bases and J by 11 bases, leaving 14 bases between them. The CDR3 sequence is 13 residues long. The CDR3 protein is CSARDATGMKQFF. CDR3 coding DNA: TGCAGTGCTAGAGATGCTACAGGGATGAAGCAGTTCTTC.

This clonotype has only a few counts. The chain couples TRBV9 to TRBJ2-3; TRBD1 agrees at 9 bases. This CDR3 spans 16 amino acids. V lost 2 bases and J lost 5; bases outside the gene matches: 9. Germline V gene sequence: CDR1 SGDLS, CDR2 YYNGEE. This CDR3 is CASSVQPGQGQDTQYF. The CDR3 bases are TGTGCCAGCAGCGTCCAACCGGGACAGGGTCAAGATACGCAGTATTTT. The full variable domain, completed using reference TRBV9 and TRBJ2-3, is DSGVTQTPKHLITATGQRVTLRCSPRSGDLSVYWYQQSLDQGLQFLIQYYNGEERAKGNILERFSAQQFPDLHSELNLSSLELGDSALYFCASSVQPGQGQDTQYFGPGTRLTVL.

There are many counts of this clonotype. The CDR3 region is CASSSTGGNTQYF. In nucleotides, the CDR3 is TGTGCCAGCAGCTCGACAGGGGGCAATACGCAGTATTTT. The chain carries TRBV7-3 and TRBJ2-3, with 10 positions matching TRBD1. The CDR3 runs to 13 residues. Per the germline V gene, CDR1 is SGHTA and CDR2 is FQGTGA. The trim removed 4 bases at V and 7 bases at J, leaving 2 bases unmatched. The whole variable domain, filled in from reference TRBV7-3 and TRBJ2-3, reads GAGVSQTPSNKVTEKGKYVELRCDPISGHTALYWYRQSLGQGPEFLIYFQGTGAADDSGLPNDRFFAVRPEGSVSTLKIQRTERGDSAVYLCASSSTGGNTQYFGPGTRLTVL.